This T cell receptor beta chain was identified in a study of Graves' ophthalmopathy and Graves' hyperthyroidism. This clonotype occurred many times. The antigen is undetermined. Study-wide points: Among expanded thyroid clonotypes above 0.001 frequency, most also occurred in blood. Both a roughly 65% sensitivity and an approximately 76% specificity characterized the model's predictions of ophthalmopathy progression.

RNA served as the template for amplifying TCR beta CDR3 regions. The first-round RT-PCR employed HTBI primers together with the Qiagen OneStep RT-PCR kit. A multiplex PCR was then performed as the second round. Using its own MiXCR run on the multiplex PCR reads, TCRdb lists one record per CDR3 protein. The sample lists hundreds of thousands of distinct CDR3 sequences; 20% to 25% were seen once. The CDR3 length is 16 residues. With 6 bases removed from V and 2 bases from J, the gap between germline ends came to 16 bases. Ophthalmopathy not arising within 18 months of follow-up defined hyperthyroidism as stable.

This sequence was found in a young woman with stable Graves' hyperthyroidism. Some clones in this sample may be carry-over from other donors' samples. Sequencing was done on a sample of peripheral blood. This sequence joins TRBV12-3 or TRBV12-4 and TRBJ2-2, with D maybe TRBD2 (5 bases). The CDR3 sequence is CASRPPGRINTGELFF. The DNA for the CDR3 is TGTGCCAGCAGGCCCCCGGGAAGAATCAACACCGGGGAGCTGTTTTTT.